A selection of T cell receptor beta chains follows, all from one sample in a study of shared clonotypes between healthy human individuals. Data came from immunoSEQ multiplex PCR; TCRdb stores just in-frame clones and leaves some out. The profile shows hundreds of thousands of clones, roughly 95% of them singletons. The sequenced sample was naive CD8+ T cells sorted from blood. Receptor source: a woman aged 25 to 39 in good health. The CDR3 runs from the conserved cysteine through the conserved F or W. D genes are given only for firm matches. Where a row states a size, it is once, few, many or the class of an expanded clone; other rows omit it.

clone_size	j_call	cdr3_length	v_call	d_call	cdr3_aa	cdr3_nt
-	TRBJ2-3	13	TRBV7-9	-	CASVGHTTDTQYF	TGTGCCAGTGTAGGACATACCACAGATACGCAGTATTTT
-	TRBJ2-5	14	TRBV6-1	TRBD2	CASIEDLGGKTQYF	TGTGCCAGCATAGAGGACTTGGGGGGGAAGACCCAGTACTTC
-	TRBJ2-3	15	TRBV28	-	CASSLYSDLLDTQYF	TGTGCCAGCAGTTTATACTCGGACTTATTAGATACGCAGTATTTT
-	TRBJ2-5	16	TRBV5-6	TRBD1	CASSLAGYRGSETQYF	TGTGCCAGCAGCTTGGCCGGATACAGGGGCTCAGAGACCCAGTACTTC
-	TRBJ2-3	17	TRBV4-1	TRBD2	CASSQDPLAGETDTQYF	TGCGCCAGCAGCCAAGACCCCTTGGCGGGAGAGACAGATACGCAGTATTTT
few	TRBJ1-2	12	TRBV7-9	-	CASSPLRDGYTF	TGTGCCAGCAGCCCCTTAAGGGACGGCTACACCTTC
-	TRBJ2-7	15	TRBV9	-	CASSVGPMISYEQYF	TGTGCCAGCAGCGTAGGACCGATGATCTCCTACGAGCAGTACTTC
-	TRBJ2-1	13	TRBV28	-	CASSFRQIDEQFF	TGTGCCAGCAGTTTCCGACAGATCGATGAGCAGTTCTTC
-	TRBJ1-2	17	TRBV27	-	CASSFRQGRKSNYGYTF	TGTGCCAGCAGTTTCAGGCAGGGTCGTAAAAGTAACTATGGCTACACCTTC
-	TRBJ2-7	13	TRBV2	TRBD2	CASCSGEGYEQYF	TGTGCCAGCTGCAGCGGGGAGGGCTACGAGCAGTACTTC
-	TRBJ2-5	14	TRBV5-1	-	CASSLVPDQETQYF	TGCGCCAGCAGCTTGGTCCCCGACCAAGAGACCCAGTACTTC
-	TRBJ2-7	16	TRBV5-1	-	CASSLPRDSNLYEQYF	TGCGCCAGCAGCTTGCCCCGGGACTCAAACCTCTACGAGCAGTACTTC
-	TRBJ2-7	13	TRBV9	-	CASSVEGDYEQYF	TGTGCCAGCAGCGTAGAGGGGGACTACGAGCAGTACTTC
-	TRBJ2-6	15	TRBV25-1	-	CASSERISGANVLTF	TGTGCCAGCAGTGAACGTATCTCTGGGGCCAACGTCCTGACTTTC
-	TRBJ2-7	14	TRBV27	-	CASSLMGNLGEQYF	TGTGCCAGTTCCTTGATGGGTAATCTAGGCGAGCAGTACTTC
-	TRBJ2-5	16	TRBV27	TRBD1	CASSSGQGLYQETQYF	TGTGCCAGCAGTTCAGGACAGGGACTGTACCAAGAGACCCAGTACTTC
once	TRBJ1-2	11	TRBV28	-	CASNIGAGYTF	TGTGCCAGCAATATTGGGGCTGGCTACACCTTC
-	TRBJ2-7	15	TRBV6-5	-	CASSLTPLISVEQYF	TGTGCCAGCAGTTTAACCCCGCTCATCTCCGTAGAGCAGTACTTC
few	TRBJ1-1	12	TRBV29-1	-	CSGTGMNTEAFF	TGCAGCGGAACAGGCATGAACACTGAAGCTTTCTTT
-	TRBJ2-3	21	TRBV21-1	-	CASSKVSGETGPHFVTDTQYF	TGTGCCAGCAGCAAAGTTTCTGGTGAAACGGGCCCACATTTCGTCACAGATACGCAGTATTTT
once	TRBJ2-1	16	TRBV6-6	-	CASSPLGGSEYNEQFF	TGTGCCAGCAGCCCCCTAGGTGGGAGTGAGTACAATGAGCAGTTCTTC
-	TRBJ2-1	13	TRBV5-1	TRBD2	CASSSSGINEQFF	TGCGCCAGCAGTTCGAGCGGGATCAATGAGCAGTTCTTC
-	TRBJ2-7	16	TRBV10-1	TRBD2	CASSEYTAGGGSEQYF	TGCGCCAGCAGCGAATATACAGCGGGAGGAGGTTCCGAGCAGTACTTC
-	TRBJ2-1	17	TRBV27	TRBD1	CASSLTLGQGAHNEQFF	TGTGCCAGCAGTTTAACCCTGGGACAGGGGGCGCACAATGAGCAGTTCTTC